The rows below give T cell receptor beta chains drawn from one sample of a study of blood T cell repertoires in COVID-19. The assay was immunoSEQ multiplex PCR, and TCRdb's table has in-frame clones only and misses some. The sample comprises hundreds of thousands of clones, under 90% of which are singletons, and less than 20% rests with the top ten. Sequences were obtained from PBMCs or T cells enriched from blood (not recorded which). All receptors derive from a man aged 18 to 30 who had recovered from COVID-19. Each CDR3 is given with its conserved first and last residue. Fields, in order: CDR3 protein, CDR3 DNA, V gene, clone size, D gene, J gene. D genes are given only for firm matches. Clone size is stated in some rows and not others, as once, few, many or a class when expanded.

CDR3aa: CASSYPDRLYGYTF; CDR3nt: TGTGCCAGCAGTTACCCGGACAGGTTATATGGCTACACCTTC; v_gene: TRBV6-2/TRBV6-3; abundance: NA; d_gene: TRBD1; j_gene: TRBJ1-2
CDR3aa: CASSLASGVVETQYF; CDR3nt: TGTGCCAGCAGCTTGGCCTCGGGGGTCGTAGAGACCCAGTACTTC; v_gene: TRBV5-6; abundance: NA; d_gene: NA; j_gene: TRBJ2-5
CDR3aa: CASSQDRSGRASGELFF; CDR3nt: TGCGCCAGCAGCCAAGATCGGAGCGGGAGGGCTTCCGGGGAGCTGTTTTTT; v_gene: TRBV4-1; abundance: NA; d_gene: TRBD2; j_gene: TRBJ2-2
CDR3aa: CAWRAVGTAPIQQYF; CDR3nt: TGTGCCTGGAGGGCAGTTGGGACAGCCCCTATCCAGCAGTACTTC; v_gene: TRBV30; abundance: once; d_gene: TRBD1; j_gene: TRBJ2-7
CDR3aa: CASSEGSSTEAFF; CDR3nt: TGTGCCAGCAGTGAGGGCAGTAGCACTGAAGCTTTCTTT; v_gene: TRBV6-1; abundance: NA; d_gene: NA; j_gene: TRBJ1-1
CDR3aa: CASSLTLRQGVVAQETQYF; CDR3nt: TGTGCCAGCAGCTTAACCCTACGACAGGGGGTCGTGGCGCAAGAGACCCAGTACTTC; v_gene: TRBV11-2; abundance: NA; d_gene: TRBD1; j_gene: TRBJ2-5
CDR3aa: CASGFGGVETQYF; CDR3nt: TGTGCTAGTGGTTTCGGCGGGGTTGAGACCCAGTACTTC; v_gene: TRBV12-5; abundance: NA; d_gene: NA; j_gene: TRBJ2-5
CDR3aa: CSVEDRSSGANVLTF; CDR3nt: TGCAGCGTTGAAGATCGGTCATCTGGGGCCAACGTCCTGACTTTC; v_gene: TRBV29-1; abundance: NA; d_gene: NA; j_gene: TRBJ2-6
CDR3aa: CASSGEFGQGKYRNYGYTF; CDR3nt: TGCGCCAGCAGCGGAGAATTCGGACAGGGAAAATATCGGAACTATGGCTACACCTTC; v_gene: TRBV5-1; abundance: NA; d_gene: TRBD1; j_gene: TRBJ1-2
CDR3aa: CASSMTVYNEQFF; CDR3nt: TGTGCCAGCTCTATGACAGTCTACAATGAGCAGTTCTTC; v_gene: TRBV28; abundance: NA; d_gene: NA; j_gene: TRBJ2-1
CDR3aa: CASSAWRAPNNSPLHF; CDR3nt: TGTGCCAGCAGTGCCTGGCGGGCACCAAATAATTCACCCCTCCACTTT; v_gene: TRBV6-1; abundance: NA; d_gene: NA; j_gene: TRBJ1-6
CDR3aa: CASSPGQGEDFRQETQYF; CDR3nt: TGTGCCAGCAGCCCGGGACAGGGCGAGGACTTCCGACAAGAGACCCAGTACTTC; v_gene: TRBV9; abundance: NA; d_gene: TRBD1; j_gene: TRBJ2-5
CDR3aa: CASSQPRQGRNIQYF; CDR3nt: TGCGCCAGCAGCCAACCTCGACAGGGGAGAAACATTCAGTACTTC; v_gene: TRBV4-1; abundance: NA; d_gene: TRBD1; j_gene: TRBJ2-4
CDR3aa: CSASVLAIQETQYF; CDR3nt: TGCAGTGCTAGTGTGCTAGCGATTCAAGAGACCCAGTACTTC; v_gene: TRBV20-1; abundance: NA; d_gene: NA; j_gene: TRBJ2-5
CDR3aa: CASRIAGGPGNEQFF; CDR3nt: TGTGCCAGCAGAATTGCGGGAGGGCCCGGAAATGAGCAGTTCTTC; v_gene: TRBV27; abundance: NA; d_gene: TRBD2; j_gene: TRBJ2-1
CDR3aa: CATSRGGTGEGYTF; CDR3nt: TGTGCCACCAGCAGAGGTGGGACAGGGGAAGGCTACACCTTC; v_gene: TRBV15; abundance: NA; d_gene: TRBD1; j_gene: TRBJ1-2
CDR3aa: CASSERQGVRGYTF; CDR3nt: TGTGCCAGCAGTGAGCGACAGGGGGTACGTGGCTACACCTTC; v_gene: TRBV2; abundance: NA; d_gene: TRBD1; j_gene: TRBJ1-2
CDR3aa: CAISFGTSGALDEQFF; CDR3nt: TGTGCCATCAGTTTCGGGACTAGCGGGGCTCTAGATGAGCAGTTCTTC; v_gene: TRBV10-3; abundance: NA; d_gene: TRBD2; j_gene: TRBJ2-1
CDR3aa: CASSPSGSPEQFF; CDR3nt: TGTGCCAGCAGCCCCTCAGGATCTCCTGAGCAGTTCTTC; v_gene: TRBV3-1/TRBV3-2; abundance: NA; d_gene: NA; j_gene: TRBJ2-1
CDR3aa: CASSLNSLYEQYF; CDR3nt: TGTGCCAGCAGTTTAAATAGTCTCTACGAGCAGTACTTC; v_gene: TRBV27; abundance: NA; d_gene: NA; j_gene: TRBJ2-7
CDR3aa: CASSHRTSGRPPRLDTQYF; CDR3nt: TGTGCCAGCAGCCATCGGACTAGCGGGAGACCACCCAGGTTGGATACGCAGTATTTT; v_gene: TRBV3-1/TRBV3-2; abundance: NA; d_gene: TRBD2; j_gene: TRBJ2-3
CDR3aa: CASSKLAGDYEQYF; CDR3nt: TGTGCCAGCAGTAAACTAGCGGGGGACTACGAGCAGTACTTC; v_gene: TRBV6-5; abundance: NA; d_gene: TRBD2; j_gene: TRBJ2-7
CDR3aa: CARSTKRGPNQPQHF; CDR3nt: TGTGCCAGAAGCACTAAAAGGGGGCCCAATCAGCCCCAGCATTTT; v_gene: TRBV5-3; abundance: NA; d_gene: TRBD1; j_gene: TRBJ1-5
CDR3aa: CASSLDPRTSTEAFF; CDR3nt: TGCGCCAGCAGCTTGGATCCAAGAACTTCGACTGAAGCTTTCTTT; v_gene: TRBV5-1; abundance: NA; d_gene: NA; j_gene: TRBJ1-1
CDR3aa: CASSVGQLGYTF; CDR3nt: TGTGCCAGCAGTGTCGGACAGTTAGGCTACACCTTC; v_gene: TRBV25-1; abundance: NA; d_gene: NA; j_gene: TRBJ1-2
CDR3aa: CASSPLAGDGETQYF; CDR3nt: TGTGCCAGCTCACCACTAGCGGGGGACGGTGAGACCCAGTACTTC; v_gene: TRBV18; abundance: once; d_gene: TRBD2; j_gene: TRBJ2-5
CDR3aa: CASSLDARGNTEAFF; CDR3nt: TGCGCCAGCAGCTTGGATGCCAGGGGGAACACTGAAGCTTTCTTT; v_gene: TRBV5-1; abundance: NA; d_gene: NA; j_gene: TRBJ1-1
CDR3aa: CASRGRQDGKLFF; CDR3nt: TGTGCCAGCAGGGGAAGACAGGACGGAAAACTGTTTTTT; v_gene: TRBV28; abundance: NA; d_gene: NA; j_gene: TRBJ1-4
CDR3aa: CASSLPQDTGELNTEAFF; CDR3nt: TGTGCCAGCAGCCTACCACAGGACACCGGTGAGTTGAACACTGAAGCTTTCTTT; v_gene: TRBV11-2; abundance: NA; d_gene: NA; j_gene: TRBJ1-1
CDR3aa: CASALQGATEAFF; CDR3nt: TGTGCCAGCGCACTCCAGGGGGCGACTGAAGCTTTCTTT; v_gene: TRBV19; abundance: NA; d_gene: TRBD1; j_gene: TRBJ1-1
CDR3aa: CASSYSVARHYEQYF; CDR3nt: TGTGCCAGCAGTTACTCGGTGGCGAGACATTACGAGCAGTACTTC; v_gene: TRBV6-2/TRBV6-3; abundance: few; d_gene: NA; j_gene: TRBJ2-7
CDR3aa: CAWSVLRSAGRYEQYF; CDR3nt: TGTGCCTGGAGTGTACTCCGATCGGCAGGGAGGTACGAGCAGTACTTC; v_gene: TRBV30; abundance: few; d_gene: NA; j_gene: TRBJ2-7
CDR3aa: CASSSAGGLGYGYTF; CDR3nt: TGTGCCAGCAGTTCGGCGGGGGGCCTTGGCTATGGCTACACCTTC; v_gene: TRBV28; abundance: NA; d_gene: NA; j_gene: TRBJ1-2
CDR3aa: CASSAPSLQGNEQFF; CDR3nt: TGTGCCAGCAGCGCACCTAGCCTACAGGGGAATGAGCAGTTCTTC; v_gene: TRBV9; abundance: NA; d_gene: TRBD1; j_gene: TRBJ2-1
CDR3aa: CASSQGQGYGYTF; CDR3nt: TGCGCCAGCAGCCAAGGACAGGGCTATGGCTACACCTTC; v_gene: TRBV5-1; abundance: NA; d_gene: TRBD1; j_gene: TRBJ1-2
CDR3aa: CASSEAGESSNQPQHF; CDR3nt: TGTGCCAGCAGTGAAGCGGGCGAAAGCAGCAATCAGCCCCAGCATTTT; v_gene: TRBV2; abundance: NA; d_gene: NA; j_gene: TRBJ1-5
CDR3aa: CASSYNPTGISGNTIYF; CDR3nt: TGTGCCAGCAGCTACAACCCGACAGGGATAAGCGGAAACACCATATATTTT; v_gene: TRBV5-6; abundance: once; d_gene: TRBD1; j_gene: TRBJ1-3
CDR3aa: CSASSLGTSGIGGSDTQYF; CDR3nt: TGCAGTGCAAGTTCACTAGGGACTAGCGGGATCGGTGGTTCAGATACGCAGTATTTT; v_gene: TRBV20-1; abundance: NA; d_gene: TRBD2; j_gene: TRBJ2-3
CDR3aa: CAISESYGDAFF; CDR3nt: TGTGCCATCAGTGAGTCGTACGGAGACGCTTTCTTT; v_gene: TRBV10-3; abundance: NA; d_gene: NA; j_gene: TRBJ1-1
CDR3aa: CAISESPSSYNEQFF; CDR3nt: TGTGCCATCAGTGAGTCCCCTAGCTCCTACAATGAGCAGTTCTTC; v_gene: TRBV10-3; abundance: NA; d_gene: NA; j_gene: TRBJ2-1
CDR3aa: CASSPNPGLAGGSTGELFF; CDR3nt: TGTGCCAGCAGTCCTAACCCGGGACTAGCGGGAGGGTCCACCGGGGAGCTGTTTTTT; v_gene: TRBV13; abundance: NA; d_gene: TRBD2; j_gene: TRBJ2-2
CDR3aa: CASSFTGGLKETQYF; CDR3nt: TGCGCCAGCAGCTTCACAGGCGGCCTAAAAGAGACCCAGTACTTC; v_gene: TRBV5-1; abundance: NA; d_gene: NA; j_gene: TRBJ2-5
CDR3aa: CASSLHTGTEQFF; CDR3nt: TGTGCCAGCAGTTTACACACCGGGACAGAGCAGTTCTTC; v_gene: TRBV27; abundance: NA; d_gene: NA; j_gene: TRBJ2-1
CDR3aa: CASSLGQGFTLDTEAFF; CDR3nt: TGTGCCAGCTCACTTGGACAGGGATTTACTCTAGACACTGAAGCTTTCTTT; v_gene: TRBV18; abundance: NA; d_gene: TRBD1; j_gene: TRBJ1-1
CDR3aa: CASSSTGRNQPQHF; CDR3nt: TGTGCCAGCAGCTCGACAGGGAGAAATCAGCCCCAGCATTTT; v_gene: TRBV7-9; abundance: NA; d_gene: TRBD1; j_gene: TRBJ1-5
CDR3aa: CASSFRTGAQPQHF; CDR3nt: TGTGCCAGCAGTTTCCGGACAGGGGCTCAGCCCCAGCATTTT; v_gene: TRBV27; abundance: NA; d_gene: TRBD1; j_gene: TRBJ1-5